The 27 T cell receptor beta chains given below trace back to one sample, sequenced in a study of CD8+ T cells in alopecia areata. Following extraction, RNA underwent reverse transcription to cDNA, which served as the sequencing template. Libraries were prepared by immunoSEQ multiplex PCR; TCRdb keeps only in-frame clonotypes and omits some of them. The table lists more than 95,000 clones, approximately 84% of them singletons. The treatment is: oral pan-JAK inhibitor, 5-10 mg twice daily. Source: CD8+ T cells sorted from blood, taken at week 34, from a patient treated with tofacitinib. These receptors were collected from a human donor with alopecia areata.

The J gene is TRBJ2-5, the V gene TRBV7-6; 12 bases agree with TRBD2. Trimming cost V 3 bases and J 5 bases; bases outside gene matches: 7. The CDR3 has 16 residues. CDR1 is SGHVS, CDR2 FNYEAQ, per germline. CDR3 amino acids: CASSLSSGRAWETQYF. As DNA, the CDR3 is TGTGCCAGCAGCTTGTCTAGCGGGAGGGCCTGGGAGACCCAGTACTTC.

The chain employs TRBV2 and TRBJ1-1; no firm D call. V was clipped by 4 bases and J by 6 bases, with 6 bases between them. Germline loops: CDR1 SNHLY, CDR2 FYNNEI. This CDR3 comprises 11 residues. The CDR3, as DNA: TGTGCCAGCAGTGGATACCCTGAAGCTTTCTTT. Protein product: CASSGYPEAFF. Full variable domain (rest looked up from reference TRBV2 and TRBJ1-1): EPEVTQTPSHQVTQMGQEVILRCVPISNHLYFYWYRQILGQKVEFLVSFYNNEISEKSEIFDDQFSVERPDGSNFTLKIRSTKLEDSAMYFCASSGYPEAFFGQGTRLTVV.

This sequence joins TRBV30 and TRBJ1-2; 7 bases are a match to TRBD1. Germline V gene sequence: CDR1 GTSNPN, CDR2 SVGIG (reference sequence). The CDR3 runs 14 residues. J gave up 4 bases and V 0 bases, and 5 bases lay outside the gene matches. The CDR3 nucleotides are TGTGCCTGGAGTGTATACAGGGGAGGCTATGGCTACACCTTC. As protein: CAWSVYRGGYGYTF. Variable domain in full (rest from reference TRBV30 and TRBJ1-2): SQTIHQWPATLVQPVGSPLSLECTVEGTSNPNLYWYRQAAGRGLQLLFYSVGIGQISSEVPQNLSASRPQDRQFILSSKKLLLSDSGFYLCAWSVYRGGYGYTFGSGTRLTVV.

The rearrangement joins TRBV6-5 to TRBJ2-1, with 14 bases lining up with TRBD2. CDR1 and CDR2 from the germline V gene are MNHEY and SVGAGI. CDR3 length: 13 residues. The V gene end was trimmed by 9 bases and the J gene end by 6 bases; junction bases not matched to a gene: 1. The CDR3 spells CASGTSGSNEQFF. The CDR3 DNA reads TGTGCCAGTGGGACTAGCGGGAGCAATGAGCAGTTCTTC.

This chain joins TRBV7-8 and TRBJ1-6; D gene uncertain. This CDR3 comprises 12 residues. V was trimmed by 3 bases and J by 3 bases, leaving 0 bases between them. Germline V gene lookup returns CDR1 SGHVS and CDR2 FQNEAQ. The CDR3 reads CASSFYNSPLHF. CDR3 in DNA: TGTGCCAGCAGCTTCTATAATTCACCCCTCCACTTT. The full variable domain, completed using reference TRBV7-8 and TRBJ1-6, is GAGVSQSPRYKVAKRGQDVALRCDPISGHVSLFWYQQALGQGPEFLTYFQNEAQLDKSGLPSDRFFAERPEGSVSTLKIQRTQQEDSAVYLCASSFYNSPLHFGNGTRLTVT.

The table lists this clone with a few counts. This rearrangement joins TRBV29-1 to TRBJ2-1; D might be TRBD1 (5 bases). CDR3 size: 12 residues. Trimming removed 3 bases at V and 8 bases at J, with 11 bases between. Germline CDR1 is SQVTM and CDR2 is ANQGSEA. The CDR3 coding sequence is TGCAGCGTTGATCCAGGGAAGGATGAGCAGTTCTTC. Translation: CSVDPGKDEQFF.

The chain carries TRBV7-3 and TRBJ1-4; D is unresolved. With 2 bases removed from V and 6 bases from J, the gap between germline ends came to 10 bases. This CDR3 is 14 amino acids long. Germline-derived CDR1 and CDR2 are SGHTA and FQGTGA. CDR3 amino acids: CASSLAQADEKLFF. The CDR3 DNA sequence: TGTGCCAGCAGCTTAGCACAAGCGGATGAAAAACTGTTTTTT.

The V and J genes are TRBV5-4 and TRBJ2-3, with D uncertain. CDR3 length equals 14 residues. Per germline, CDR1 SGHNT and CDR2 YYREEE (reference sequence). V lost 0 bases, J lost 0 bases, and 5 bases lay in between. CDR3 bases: TGTGCCAGCAGCTTGGATCGGAGCACAGATACGCAGTATTTT. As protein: CASSLDRSTDTQYF.

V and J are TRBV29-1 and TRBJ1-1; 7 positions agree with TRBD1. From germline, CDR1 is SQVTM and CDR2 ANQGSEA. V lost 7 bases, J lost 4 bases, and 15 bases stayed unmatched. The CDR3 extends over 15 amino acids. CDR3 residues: CSAEKGAAEFTEAFF. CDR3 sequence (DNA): TGCAGCGCGGAAAAGGGGGCGGCGGAATTCACTGAAGCTTTCTTT.

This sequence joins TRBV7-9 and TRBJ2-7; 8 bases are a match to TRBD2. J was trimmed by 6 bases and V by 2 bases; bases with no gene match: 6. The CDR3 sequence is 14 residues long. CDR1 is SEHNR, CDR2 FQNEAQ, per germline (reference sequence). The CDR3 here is CASSLNGLALEQYF. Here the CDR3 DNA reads TGTGCCAGCAGCTTAAATGGACTAGCCCTCGAGCAGTACTTC.

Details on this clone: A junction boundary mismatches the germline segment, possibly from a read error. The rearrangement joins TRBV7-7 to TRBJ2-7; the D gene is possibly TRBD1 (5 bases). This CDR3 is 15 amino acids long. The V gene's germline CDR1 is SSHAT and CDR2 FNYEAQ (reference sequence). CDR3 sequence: CASSLAAGSVYEQYF. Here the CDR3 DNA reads TGTGCTAGCAGCTTAGCCGCAGGGTCGGTCTACGAGCAGTACTTC.

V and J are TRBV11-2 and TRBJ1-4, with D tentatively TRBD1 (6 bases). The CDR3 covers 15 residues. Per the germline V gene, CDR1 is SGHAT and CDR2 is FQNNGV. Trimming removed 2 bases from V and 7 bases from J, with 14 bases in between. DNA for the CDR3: TGTGCCAGCAGCTTATGGGGGGGCGATGGTGAAAAACTGTTTTTT. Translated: CASSLWGGDGEKLFF.

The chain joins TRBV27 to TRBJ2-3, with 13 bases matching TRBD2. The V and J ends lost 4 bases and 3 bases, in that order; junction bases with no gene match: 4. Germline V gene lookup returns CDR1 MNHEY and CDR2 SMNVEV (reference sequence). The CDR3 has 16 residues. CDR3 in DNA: TGTGCCAGCAGTTCAGGGACTAGCGGGGTTACAGATACGCAGTATTTT. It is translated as CASSSGTSGVTDTQYF.

The CDR3 region is CASSGREGLGYEQYF. The CDR3 bases are TGTGCCAGCAGCGGGCGGGAGGGCCTCGGCTACGAGCAGTACTTC. This chain connects TRBV4-2 to TRBJ2-7, with 9 bases lining up with TRBD2. This CDR3 contains 15 residues. Looked up from germline, CDR1 is LGHNA and CDR2 is YNFKEQ. The V and J ends lost 5 bases and 3 bases, in that order; junction bases with no gene match: 8.

The CDR3 bases are TGTGCCAGCAGTTCCCCGGGTAAGGGGGGCTACGAGCAGTACTTC. Its translation: CASSSPGKGGYEQYF. The chain has TRBV28 and TRBJ2-7; D might be TRBD1 or TRBD2, each matching 6 bases. The CDR3 extends over 15 amino acids. V lost 4 bases to trimming and J lost 3 bases, with 16 bases between them. CDR1 and CDR2 (germline): MDHEN, SYDVKM.

In DNA, the CDR3 is TGCAGCGTTGAGGGGCCTAGTAGCACAGATACGCAGTATTTT. Translation gives CSVEGPSSTDTQYF. The chain links TRBV29-1 to TRBJ2-3; D possibly corresponds to TRBD1 (5 bases). Trimming removed 3 bases at V and 0 bases at J, with 10 bases between. Germline assignment: CDR1 SQVTM and CDR2 ANQGSEA. The CDR3 totals 14 residues.

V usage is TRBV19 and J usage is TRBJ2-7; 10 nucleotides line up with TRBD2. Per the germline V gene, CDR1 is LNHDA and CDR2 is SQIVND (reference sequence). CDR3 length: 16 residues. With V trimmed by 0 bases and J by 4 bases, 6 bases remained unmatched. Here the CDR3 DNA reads TGTGCCAGTAGTATAGAAGGACTAGCGGACTTTTACGAGCAGTACTTC. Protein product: CASSIEGLADFYEQYF.

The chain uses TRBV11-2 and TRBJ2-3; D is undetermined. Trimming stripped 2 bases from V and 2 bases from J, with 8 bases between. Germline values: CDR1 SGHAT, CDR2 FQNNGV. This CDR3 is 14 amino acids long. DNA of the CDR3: TGTGCCAGCAGCTTACAGAGTCCCACAGATACGCAGTATTTT. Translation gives CASSLQSPTDTQYF. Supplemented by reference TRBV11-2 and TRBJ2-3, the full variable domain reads EAGVAQSPRYKIIEKRQSVAFWCNPISGHATLYWYQQILGQGPKLLIQFQNNGVVDDSQLPKDRFSAERLKGVDSTLKIQPAKLEDSAVYLCASSLQSPTDTQYFGPGTRLTVL.

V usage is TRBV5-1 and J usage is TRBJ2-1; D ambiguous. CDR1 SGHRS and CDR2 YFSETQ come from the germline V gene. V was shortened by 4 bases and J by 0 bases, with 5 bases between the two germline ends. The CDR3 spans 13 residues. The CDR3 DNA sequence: TGCGCCAGCAGCCCACCCTCCTACAATGAGCAGTTCTTC. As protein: CASSPPSYNEQFF.

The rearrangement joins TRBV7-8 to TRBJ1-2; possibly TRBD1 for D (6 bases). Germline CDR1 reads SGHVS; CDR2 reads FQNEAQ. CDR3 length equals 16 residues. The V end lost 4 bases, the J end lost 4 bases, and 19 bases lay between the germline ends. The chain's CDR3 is CASSSHWAGTSYGYTF. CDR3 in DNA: TGTGCCAGCAGCTCCCACTGGGCCGGGACATCCTATGGCTACACCTTC.

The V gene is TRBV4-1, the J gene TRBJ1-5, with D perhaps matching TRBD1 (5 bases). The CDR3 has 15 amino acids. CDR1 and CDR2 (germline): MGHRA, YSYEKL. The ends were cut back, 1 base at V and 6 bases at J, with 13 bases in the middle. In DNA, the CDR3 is TGCGCCAGCAGCCAAGTTGAGGGTGGGGGTCAGCCCCAGCATTTT. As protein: CASSQVEGGGQPQHF.

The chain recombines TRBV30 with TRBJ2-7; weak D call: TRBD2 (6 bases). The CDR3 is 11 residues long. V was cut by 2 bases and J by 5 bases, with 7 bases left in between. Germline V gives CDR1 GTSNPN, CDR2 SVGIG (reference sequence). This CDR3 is CAWSWEDEQYF. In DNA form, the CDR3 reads TGTGCCTGGAGTTGGGAGGACGAGCAGTACTTC.

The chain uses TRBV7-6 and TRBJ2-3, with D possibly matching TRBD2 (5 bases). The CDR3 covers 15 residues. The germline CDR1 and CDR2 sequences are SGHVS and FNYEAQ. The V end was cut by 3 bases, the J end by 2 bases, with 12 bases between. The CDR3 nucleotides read TGTGCCAGCAGCTTGGAGGCTAGCCTCACAGATACGCAGTATTTT. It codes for CASSLEASLTDTQYF.

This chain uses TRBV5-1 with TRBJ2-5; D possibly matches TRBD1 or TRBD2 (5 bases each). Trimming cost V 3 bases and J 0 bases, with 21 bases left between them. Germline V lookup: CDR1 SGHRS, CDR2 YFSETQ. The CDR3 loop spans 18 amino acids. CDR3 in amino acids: CASSSGTLQPPYQETQYF. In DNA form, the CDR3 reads TGCGCCAGCAGCTCCGGGACCTTGCAGCCCCCGTACCAAGAGACCCAGTACTTC.

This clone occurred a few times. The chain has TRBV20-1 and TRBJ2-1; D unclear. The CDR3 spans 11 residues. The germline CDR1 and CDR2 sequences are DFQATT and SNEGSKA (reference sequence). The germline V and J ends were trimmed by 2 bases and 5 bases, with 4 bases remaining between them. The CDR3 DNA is TGCAGTGCTAGAACTGACAATGAGCAGTTCTTC. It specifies CSARTDNEQFF.

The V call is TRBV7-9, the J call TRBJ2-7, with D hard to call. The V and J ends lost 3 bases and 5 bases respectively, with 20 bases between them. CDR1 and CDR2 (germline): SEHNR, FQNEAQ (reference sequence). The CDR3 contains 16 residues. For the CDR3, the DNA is TGTGCCAGCAGCTTCCGAACAGATTGGGTTGTCAACGAGCAGTACTTC. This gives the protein CASSFRTDWVVNEQYF.

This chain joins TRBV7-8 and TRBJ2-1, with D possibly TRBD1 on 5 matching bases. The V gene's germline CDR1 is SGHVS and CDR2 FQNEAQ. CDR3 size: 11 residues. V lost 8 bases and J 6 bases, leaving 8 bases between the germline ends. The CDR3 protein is CASGRANEQFF. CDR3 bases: TGTGCCAGCGGCAGGGCCAATGAGCAGTTCTTC.